This entry concerns a single T cell receptor (beta chain). Its target antigen remains unknown. For every CD8+ T cell subset, about 300,000 cells were flow-sorted straight into RLT lysis buffer, and each subset was sorted in triplicate. Standard density gradient centrifugation was used to isolate peripheral blood mononuclear cells from buffy coats. Total RNA was extracted from sorted cells using an RNeasy Mini Kit. This entry comes from a study of CXCR3-negative and CXCR3-positive naive CD8 T cells (dated by TCRdb to about 2019). Turning to the overall study: In total, 120 million to 150 million TRB reads were obtained, which works out to roughly 1.5 +/- 0.3 million reads per library. Diversity and physicochemical repertoire analyses were performed on some eleven donors pooled from two independent experiments. For the TRBV-TRBJ cluster analysis, the naive subsets came from a handful of donors, while the memory cells came from 3 donors.

The CDR1 and CDR2 encoded by the germline V gene are MNHEY and SVGEGT. The CDR3 starts with the cysteine, ends with the phenylalanine, and has 19 residues. The protein alone is recorded here. The sample was run on a NextSeq 550. The Human TCR Profiling Kit (MiLaboratory) was used to prepare UMI-labeled 5' RACE TRB cDNA libraries. cDNA synthesis used the entire amount of extracted RNA, and PCR amplification then used the entire amount of cDNA produced. Libraries were prepared in parallel with an identical number of PCR cycles. The authors' pipeline ran thus. MIGEC and MiXCR extracted about 54,000 +/- 9,700 unique UMI-labeled TRB cDNA molecules per library, requiring at least two reads per UMI. An average of around 40,000 +/- 10,000 functional in-frame TRB CDR3 nucleotide clonotypes without stop codons was found per library. Diversity metrics, including normalized Shannon-Wiener and Chao1, were computed in VDJtools after downsampling to 5000 UMI-labeled TRB molecules per sample. Clonotype-size-weighted physicochemical properties of the central five CDR3 residues (interaction energy, strength, volume and Kidera factor 4) were computed in VDJtools. The reads, reprocessed by TCRdb, yield one row per CDR3 protein sequence and no DNA. In this record, the V and J calls reflect TCRdb's handling and not the investigators' own analysis. The table held for this sample gives tens of thousands of distinct CDR3 sequences. Of the sample, roughly 10% falls within the top ten clones.

What the authors observed across the whole study: Both naive subsets had comparably high repertoire diversity, while memory CD8+ T cells had much lower repertoire diversity. Naive CXCR3-negative and CXCR3-positive cells from the same donor showed similar TRBV-TRBJ usage, whereas memory cells showed distinct patterns. Surface CD5, linked to self-reactivity in mice, was comparable between naive subsets; TCR interaction strength was therefore also inferred from TRB CDR3 physicochemical properties. Because CXCR3 expression was partially decreased after cryopreservation, freshly isolated PBMCs were used for most assays.

The receptor comes from a human donor in good health. Some clones in this sample may be carry-over from other donors' samples. Specimen: memory CD8+ T cells from blood. This sample's cell subset or site label indicates: conventional CD8+ memory T cells (TMEM), sorted as controls. The chain is assembled from TRBV6-2 or TRBV6-3 and TRBJ2-2; as DNA is missing, the TRBD1 call by TCRdb cannot be tested. The CDR3 is CAPVGVQSPIILNTGELFF.